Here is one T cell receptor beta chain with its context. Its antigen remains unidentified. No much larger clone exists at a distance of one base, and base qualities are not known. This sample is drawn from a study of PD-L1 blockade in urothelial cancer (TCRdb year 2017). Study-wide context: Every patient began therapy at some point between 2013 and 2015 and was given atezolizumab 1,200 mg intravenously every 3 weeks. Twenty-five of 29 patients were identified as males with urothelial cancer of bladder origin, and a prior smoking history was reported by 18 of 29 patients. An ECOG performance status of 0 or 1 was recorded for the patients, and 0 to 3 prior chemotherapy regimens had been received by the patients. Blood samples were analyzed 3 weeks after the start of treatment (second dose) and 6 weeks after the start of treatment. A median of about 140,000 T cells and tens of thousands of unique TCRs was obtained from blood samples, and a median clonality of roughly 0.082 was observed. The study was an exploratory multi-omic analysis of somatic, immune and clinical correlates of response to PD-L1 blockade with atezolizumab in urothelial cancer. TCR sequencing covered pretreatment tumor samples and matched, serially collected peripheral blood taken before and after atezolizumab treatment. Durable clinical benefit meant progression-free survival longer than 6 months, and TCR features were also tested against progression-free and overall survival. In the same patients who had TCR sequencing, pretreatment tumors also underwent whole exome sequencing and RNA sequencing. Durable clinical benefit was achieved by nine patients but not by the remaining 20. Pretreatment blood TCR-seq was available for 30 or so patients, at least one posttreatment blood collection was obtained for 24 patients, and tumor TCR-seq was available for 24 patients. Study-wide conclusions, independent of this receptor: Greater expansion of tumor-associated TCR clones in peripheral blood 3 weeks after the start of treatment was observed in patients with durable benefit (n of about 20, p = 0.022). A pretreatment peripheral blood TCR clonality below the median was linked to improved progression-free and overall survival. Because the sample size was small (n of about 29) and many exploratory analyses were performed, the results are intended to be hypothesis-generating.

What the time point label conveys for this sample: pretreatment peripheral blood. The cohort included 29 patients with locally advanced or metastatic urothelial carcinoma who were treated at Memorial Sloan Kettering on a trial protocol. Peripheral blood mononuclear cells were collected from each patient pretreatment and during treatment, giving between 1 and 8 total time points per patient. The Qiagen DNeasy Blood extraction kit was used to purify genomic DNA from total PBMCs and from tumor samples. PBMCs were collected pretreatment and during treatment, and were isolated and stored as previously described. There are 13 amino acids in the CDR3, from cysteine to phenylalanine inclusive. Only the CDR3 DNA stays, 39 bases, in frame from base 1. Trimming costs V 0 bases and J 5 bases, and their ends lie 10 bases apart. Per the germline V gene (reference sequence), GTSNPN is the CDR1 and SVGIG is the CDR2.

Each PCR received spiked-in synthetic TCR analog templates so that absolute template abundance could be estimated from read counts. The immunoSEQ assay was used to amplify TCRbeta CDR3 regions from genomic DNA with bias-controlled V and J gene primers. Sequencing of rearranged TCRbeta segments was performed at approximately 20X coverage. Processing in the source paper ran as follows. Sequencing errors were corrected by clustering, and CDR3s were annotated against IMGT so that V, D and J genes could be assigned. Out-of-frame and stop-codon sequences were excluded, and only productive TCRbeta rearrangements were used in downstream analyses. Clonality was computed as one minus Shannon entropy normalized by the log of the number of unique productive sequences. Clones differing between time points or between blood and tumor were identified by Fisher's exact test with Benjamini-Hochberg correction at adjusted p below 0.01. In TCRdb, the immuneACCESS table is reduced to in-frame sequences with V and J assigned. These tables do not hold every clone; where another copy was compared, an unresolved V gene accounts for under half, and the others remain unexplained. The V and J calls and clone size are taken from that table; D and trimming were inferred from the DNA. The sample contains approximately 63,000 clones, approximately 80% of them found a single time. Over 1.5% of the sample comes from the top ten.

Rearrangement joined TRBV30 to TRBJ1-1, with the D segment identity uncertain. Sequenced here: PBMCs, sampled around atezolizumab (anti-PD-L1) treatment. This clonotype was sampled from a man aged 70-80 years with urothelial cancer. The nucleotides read TGTGCCTGGAGTGTAAATCCCGGGACTGAAGCTTTCTTT. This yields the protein CAWSVNPGTEAFF.